The source of this T cell receptor (beta chain) is a study of human T cells and chemical hapten exposure. V was clipped by 2 bases and J by 4 bases, with 10 bases between them. This CDR3 spans 13 amino acids. Germline CDR1 GTSNPN, CDR2 SVGIG (reference sequence). This clonotype appeared many times. The sample's time point: patch test 1, 2 weeks after DPC sensitization. Noted treatment: therapeutic diphenylcyclopropenone sensitization with weekly scalp DPC. Original methodology: Sample TCR counts, which ranged from 23,224 to 690,600, had a median of roughly 99,000. From the RACE reads, TCRdb called clonotypes with MiXCR, one entry per CDR3 protein. None of the V and J calls come from the authors' own analysis; TCRdb made them. The data hold tens of thousands of distinct CDR3 sequences, with about 9.4% observed a single time.

The sample in question was whole blood, obtained in connection with sensitization to the hapten diphenylcyclopropenone (DPC). This rearrangement joins TRBV30 to TRBJ2-3; possible D gene TRBD2, 6 bases. This clonotype was obtained from a woman aged 35 to 49 with alopecia areata. Some clones in this sample may be carry-over from other donors' samples. CDR3 sequence: CAWSRGMSDTQYF. The CDR3 region has the DNA TGTGCCTGGAGTCGGGGGATGTCAGATACGCAGTATTTT. Complete variable domain (other parts from reference TRBV30 and TRBJ2-3): SQTIHQWPATLVQPVGSPLSLECTVEGTSNPNLYWYRQAAGRGLQLLFYSVGIGQISSEVPQNLSASRPQDRQFILSSKKLLLSDSGFYLCAWSRGMSDTQYFGPGTRLTVL.